This T cell receptor beta chain was identified in a study of human T cells and chemical hapten exposure. This sample's time point: patch test 1, 2 weeks after DPC sensitization. The treatment was: therapeutic diphenylcyclopropenone sensitization with weekly scalp DPC. V was cut by 4 bases and J by 6 bases, with 6 bases left in between. The germline V gene encodes CDR1 SGDLS and CDR2 YYNGEE. CDR3 length: 11 amino acids. One entry per CDR3 protein results from TCRdb running MiXCR on the RACE reads. The table has 340,000 or so distinct CDR3 sequences, 6% to 8.5% seen once. The sequence derives from a woman between 18 and 29 years old with alopecia areata. Some clones in this sample may be carry-over from other donors' samples. This material consisted of whole blood, taken in connection with sensitization to the hapten diphenylcyclopropenone (DPC). The V and J genes are TRBV9 and TRBJ2-3; D remains ambiguous. The CDR3: CASSRPDTQYF. CDR3 in DNA: TGTGCCAGCAGCCGTCCCGATACGCAGTATTTT.